The next 11 T cell receptor beta chains were all read from a single sample in a study of neurological immune-mediated disorders. TCRdb re-called the 5' RACE reads with MiXCR, one entry per CDR3 protein. The sample lists 30,000 or so distinct CDR3 sequences; less than 15% were seen once. Time point noted: technical triplicate 2. The sequenced sample consisted of CD4+ T cells from blood. Source of these receptors: a female donor with HTLV-1-associated myelopathy (HAM/TSP).

This clonotype was counted at least ten times. J is TRBJ1-4 and V is TRBV20-1; no clear D gene. The germline V gene encodes CDR1 DFQATT and CDR2 SNEGSKA (reference sequence). The CDR3 has 13 residues. V lost 5 bases and J lost 8, with 15 bases in between. The CDR3 loop is CSAQGQLGEKLFF. CDR3 DNA: TGCAGTGCTCAAGGTCAGCTCGGGGAAAAACTGTTTTTT.

This clonotype has at least ten counts. The CDR3 sequence: CAWTQGPGSYNSPLHF. The DNA of the CDR3 is TGTGCCTGGACCCAGGGCCCTGGCTCCTATAATTCACCCCTCCACTTT. V gene TRBV30 combines with J gene TRBJ1-6; D is possibly TRBD1 (5 bases). Trimming cost V 4 bases and J 0 bases, with 13 bases left between them. Germline V gene sequence: CDR1 GTSNPN, CDR2 SVGIG (reference sequence). CDR3 length: 16 amino acids. Filled out from reference TRBV30 and TRBJ1-6, the complete variable domain reads SQTIHQWPATLVQPVGSPLSLECTVEGTSNPNLYWYRQAAGRGLQLLFYSVGIGQISSEVPQNLSASRPQDRQFILSSKKLLLSDSGFYLCAWTQGPGSYNSPLHFGNGTRLTVT.

The table lists this clonotype with many counts. The gene calls are TRBV10-3 and TRBJ2-3; D is unresolved. With 0 bases removed from V and 4 bases from J, the gap between germline ends came to 2 bases. CDR1 is ENHRY and CDR2 is SYGVKD in the germline V gene. The CDR3 spans 12 residues. The CDR3, as DNA: TGTGCCATCAGTGAGTCCGCAGATACGCAGTATTTT. Translating it yields CAISESADTQYF.

The sample holds many counts of this clonotype. The chain employs TRBV28 and TRBJ2-7; TRBD1 matches at 7 bases. This CDR3 is 15 amino acids long. The germline V gene encodes CDR1 MDHEN and CDR2 SYDVKM. V lost 4 bases and J lost 2; bases outside the gene matches: 8. This CDR3 is CASSWYPTGTYEQYF. The CDR3 bases are TGTGCCAGCAGTTGGTACCCGACAGGGACCTACGAGCAGTACTTC.

The sample holds many counts of this clonotype. V is TRBV3-1 and J is TRBJ2-7, with 10 bases identical to TRBD2. Trimming cost V 2 bases and J 7 bases; bases outside gene matches: 8. Looked up from germline, CDR1 is LGHDT and CDR2 is YNNKEL (reference sequence). CDR3 size: 15 residues. The CDR3 region has the DNA TGTGCCAGCAGCCAACGGCTTAGCGGGAGGCATGAGCAGTACTTC. Its translation is CASSQRLSGRHEQYF.

There are many counts of this clonotype. The chain joins TRBV2 to TRBJ2-5, with D possibly matching TRBD2 (5 bases). This CDR3 has 13 amino acids. Germline loops: CDR1 SNHLY, CDR2 FYNNEI. Trimming cost V 0 bases and J 3 bases, with 5 bases left between them. The CDR3 spells CASSEAREETQYF. The CDR3, as DNA: TGTGCCAGCAGTGAAGCGAGGGAAGAGACCCAGTACTTC.

As concerns this clonotype: A read error is likely, as this CDR3 ends without the conserved phenylalanine or tryptophan. The chain links TRBV5-1 to TRBJ2-1; D not certain. CDR3 size: 13 residues. Germline-derived CDR1 and CDR2 are SGHRS and YFSETQ. In DNA form, the CDR3 reads TGCGCCAGCAGGTCGCTCTCCTACAATGGGCAGTTCCTC. Protein sequence: CASRSLSYNGQFL.

This clonotype has ten or more counts. The rearrangement uses TRBV20-1 and TRBJ2-7, with D perhaps being TRBD1 or TRBD2 (5 bases each). The V gene lost 6 bases and the J gene lost 1 base, with 22 bases spanning the gap. The CDR3 contains 16 residues. Germline V lookup: CDR1 DFQATT, CDR2 SNEGSKA (reference sequence). CDR3 in amino acids: CSASVLGGTPSYEQYF. The CDR3, as DNA: TGCAGTGCCAGCGTTCTTGGGGGAACGCCTTCCTACGAGCAGTACTTC.

There are many counts of this clonotype. This rearrangement joins TRBV5-1 to TRBJ2-5; no clear D. CDR3 length: 11 residues. Looked up from germline, CDR1 is SGHRS and CDR2 is YFSETQ. V lost 3 bases, J lost 0 bases, and 0 bases lay in between. DNA for the CDR3: TGCGCCAGCAGCTACCAAGAGACCCAGTACTTC. The encoded protein is CASSYQETQYF.

This clonotype was seen many times. This chain uses TRBV5-1 with TRBJ2-1; D is perhaps TRBD2 (5 bases). V gave up 4 bases and J gave up 7 bases, with 15 bases separating them. Germline V gives CDR1 SGHRS, CDR2 YFSETQ. The CDR3 extends over 14 amino acids. The CDR3 sequence: CASSARGSLNEQFF. The CDR3 DNA sequence: TGCGCCAGCAGCGCCCGGGGAAGCCTGAATGAGCAGTTCTTC.

This clonotype was seen many times. This rearrangement joins TRBV3-1 to TRBJ2-7; D is unresolved. Deletions cut 0 bases from V and 2 bases from J, with 5 bases between. CDR1 and CDR2 from the germline V gene are LGHDT and YNNKEL (reference sequence). CDR3 length: 13 residues. The CDR3 reads CASSQDRAYEQYF. Here the CDR3 DNA reads TGTGCCAGCAGCCAAGACCGGGCCTACGAGCAGTACTTC.